This TCR beta chain was identified during a study of shared T cell receptors in the human thymus. Data came from immunoSEQ multiplex PCR; TCRdb stores just in-frame clones and leaves some out. The data hold hundreds of thousands of clones, with 70% to 90% observed a single time. Germline V gene data show CDR1 as SQVTM and CDR2 as ANQGSEA. CDR3 length: 14 amino acids. V gave up 4 bases and J gave up 1 base, with 14 bases separating them. The data were also submitted as part of a second study, on human thymus T cells. Turning to that study: Thymus tissue for the work was resected from patients undergoing corrective heart surgery. There appeared to be biased usage of V and J genes in thymic and blood repertoires. Thymic repertoires overlap heavily among unrelated individuals, related research has reported.

The chain employs TRBV29-1 and TRBJ2-7; no reliable D call. The sequencing input was thymocytes. This receptor was obtained from a boy younger than two with a congenital heart defect. CDR3 DNA: TGCAGCGTTGTTGGGCTCGCGCCTTCCTACGAGCAGTACTTC. Its protein product is CSVVGLAPSYEQYF.